The T cell receptor (beta chain) described here comes from a study of graft-versus-host responses after intestinal transplantation. Study as a whole: Recipients underwent multivisceral, liver-intestinal, or isolated intestinal transplants. Once they had received anti-thymocyte globulin induction, all recipients took tacrolimus and steroids for approximately three years. Study findings and constraints: Those patients showing graft-donor T cell macrochimerism displayed high graft-versus-host to host-versus-graft clonal ratios in allografts. Some GvH clones appeared in ileal mucosa or blood before recipient bone marrow.

A remark on this clone: What it binds is not known.

This CDR3 is 15 amino acids long. Data came from immunoSEQ multiplex PCR; TCRdb stores just in-frame clones and leaves some out. The sample records 9,500 to 15,000 clones, about 70% being singletons. Graft samples were processed, releasing intraepithelial and lamina propria lymphocytes. The sample was ileum tissue, taken 140 to 150 days after intestinal transplantation. This chain joins TRBV21-1 and TRBJ1-5; the table names TRBD1, a call not compared with the DNA. TRBV21-1 is an annotated pseudogene. This clonotype was sampled from a human patient who received an intestinal transplant, so some T cells may come from the graft donor. The CDR3 sequence is CAGPKTGCSNQPQHF. In DNA form, the CDR3 reads TGTGCCGGTCCTAAGACAGGGTGCAGCAATCAGCCCCAGCATTTT.